This TCR beta chain appears in the sequencing data of a study of blood T cell repertoires in COVID-19. Assay: immunoSEQ multiplex PCR; the TCRdb copy retains only in-frame clones and omits some. The sample gives 200,000 to 250,000 clones, about four fifths of which show up once; about 4.8% is in the top ten. All enrollees were about 18 to 100 years old and from 20 to 25 US areas. Within 2 weeks before study entry, exposed participants met a COVID-19 case. The CDR3 extends over 15 amino acids. The V end lost 5 bases, the J end lost 3 bases, and 13 bases lay between the germline ends. Per the germline V gene, CDR1 is KGHSH and CDR2 is LQKENI.

This clonotype was obtained from a woman between 50 and 59 years old who had been exposed to COVID-19. Input material: PBMCs or T cells enriched from blood (not recorded which). The chain recombines TRBV18 with TRBJ1-4; D might be TRBD1 (6 bases). The CDR3 here is CASSLWTDPNEKLFF. For the CDR3, the DNA is TGTGCCAGCTCATTGTGGACAGACCCTAATGAAAAACTGTTTTTT.